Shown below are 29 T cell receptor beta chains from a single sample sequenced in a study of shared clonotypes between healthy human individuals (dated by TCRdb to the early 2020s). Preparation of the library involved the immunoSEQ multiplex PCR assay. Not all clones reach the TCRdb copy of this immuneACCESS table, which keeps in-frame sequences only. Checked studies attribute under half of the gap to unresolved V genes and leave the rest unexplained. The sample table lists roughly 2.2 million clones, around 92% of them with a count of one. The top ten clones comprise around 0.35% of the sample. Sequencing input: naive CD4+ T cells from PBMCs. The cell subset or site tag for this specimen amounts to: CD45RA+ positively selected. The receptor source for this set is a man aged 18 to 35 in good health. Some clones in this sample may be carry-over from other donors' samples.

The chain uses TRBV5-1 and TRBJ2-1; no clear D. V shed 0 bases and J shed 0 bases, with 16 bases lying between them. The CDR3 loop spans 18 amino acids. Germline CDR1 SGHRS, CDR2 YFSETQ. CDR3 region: CASSLGPVDGSSYNEQFF. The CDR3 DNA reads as TGCGCCAGCAGCTTGGGACCTGTCGATGGAAGCTCCTACAATGAGCAGTTCTTC.

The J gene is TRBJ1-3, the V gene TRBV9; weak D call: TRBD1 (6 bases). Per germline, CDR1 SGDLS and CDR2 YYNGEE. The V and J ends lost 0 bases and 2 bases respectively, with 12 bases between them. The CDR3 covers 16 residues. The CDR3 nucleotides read TGTGCCAGCAGCGTAGGACAGGCTAAAACTGGAAACACCATATATTTT. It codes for CASSVGQAKTGNTIYF.

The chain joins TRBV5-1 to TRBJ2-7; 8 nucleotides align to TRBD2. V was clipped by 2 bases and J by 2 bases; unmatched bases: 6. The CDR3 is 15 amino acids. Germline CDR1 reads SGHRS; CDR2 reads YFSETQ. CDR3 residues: CASSFGGRSTYEQYF. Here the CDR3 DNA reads TGCGCCAGCAGCTTCGGCGGGAGGTCTACCTACGAGCAGTACTTC.

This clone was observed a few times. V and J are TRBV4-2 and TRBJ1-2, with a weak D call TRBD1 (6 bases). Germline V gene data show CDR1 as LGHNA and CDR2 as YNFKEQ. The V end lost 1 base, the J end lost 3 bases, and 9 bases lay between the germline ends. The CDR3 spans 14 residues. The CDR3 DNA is TGTGCCAGCAGCCAAGCTTCAGGGGACTATGGCTACACCTTC. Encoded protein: CASSQASGDYGYTF.

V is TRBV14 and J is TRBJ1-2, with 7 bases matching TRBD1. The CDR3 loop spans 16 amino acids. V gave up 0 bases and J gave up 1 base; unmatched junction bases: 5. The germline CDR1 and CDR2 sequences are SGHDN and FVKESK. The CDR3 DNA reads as TGTGCCAGCAGCCAAGATTGGACAGGAGTTAACTATGGCTACACCTTC. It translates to CASSQDWTGVNYGYTF.

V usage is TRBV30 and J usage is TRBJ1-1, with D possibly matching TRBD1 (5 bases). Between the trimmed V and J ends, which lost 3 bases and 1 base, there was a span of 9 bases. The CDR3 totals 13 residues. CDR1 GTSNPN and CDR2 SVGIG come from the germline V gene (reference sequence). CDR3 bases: TGTGCCTGGAGGCCGACAGAGAACACTGAAGCTTTCTTT. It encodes CAWRPTENTEAFF.

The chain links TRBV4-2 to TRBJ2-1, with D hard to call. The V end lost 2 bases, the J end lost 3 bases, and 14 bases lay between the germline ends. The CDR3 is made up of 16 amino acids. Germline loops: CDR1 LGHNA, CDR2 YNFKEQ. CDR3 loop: CASSQPDGSLYNEQFF. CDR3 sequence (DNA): TGTGCCAGCAGCCAACCTGACGGGTCCCTCTACAATGAGCAGTTCTTC.

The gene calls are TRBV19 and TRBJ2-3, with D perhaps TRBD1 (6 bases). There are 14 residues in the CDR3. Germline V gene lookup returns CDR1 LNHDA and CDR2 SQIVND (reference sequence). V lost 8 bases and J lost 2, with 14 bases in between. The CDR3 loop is CASRKQGNTDTQYF. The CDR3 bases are TGTGCCAGTCGCAAACAGGGCAACACAGATACGCAGTATTTT.

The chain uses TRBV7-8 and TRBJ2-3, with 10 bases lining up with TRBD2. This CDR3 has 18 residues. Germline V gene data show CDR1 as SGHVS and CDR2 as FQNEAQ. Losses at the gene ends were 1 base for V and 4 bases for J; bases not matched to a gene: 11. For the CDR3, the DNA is TGTGCCAGCAGCTTAGGAACTAGCGGGATTGCCCAGTCAGATACGCAGTATTTT. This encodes CASSLGTSGIAQSDTQYF. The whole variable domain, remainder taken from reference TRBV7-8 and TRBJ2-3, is GAGVSQSPRYKVAKRGQDVALRCDPISGHVSLFWYQQALGQGPEFLTYFQNEAQLDKSGLPSDRFFAERPEGSVSTLKIQRTQQEDSAVYLCASSLGTSGIAQSDTQYFGPGTRLTVL.

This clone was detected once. Here the CDR3 reads CASSGQGPGANVLTF. The CDR3 region has the DNA TGTGCCAGCAGTGGACAGGGCCCTGGGGCCAACGTCCTGACTTTC. The chain joins TRBV2 to TRBJ2-6; 7 bases align to TRBD1. The CDR3 extends over 15 amino acids. CDR1 SNHLY and CDR2 FYNNEI come from the germline V gene. The V and J ends lost 4 bases and 2 bases, in that order; junction bases with no gene match: 2.

CDR3 bases: TGTGCCAGTAGCGCACTTAGCGGGAGGGCGTTCGAGCAGTACTTC. Protein sequence: CASSALSGRAFEQYF. This rearrangement joins TRBV19 to TRBJ2-7; 11 bases are a match to TRBD2. There are 15 residues in the CDR3. CDR1 LNHDA and CDR2 SQIVND come from the germline V gene (reference sequence). Trimming took 6 bases from V and 6 from J; bases not matched to a gene: 10.

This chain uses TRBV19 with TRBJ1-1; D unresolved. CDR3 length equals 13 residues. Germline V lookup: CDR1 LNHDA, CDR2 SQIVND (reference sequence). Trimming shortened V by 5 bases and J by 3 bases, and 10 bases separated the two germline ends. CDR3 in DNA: TGTGCCAGTAGTTCCCGGGGAGACACTGAAGCTTTCTTT. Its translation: CASSSRGDTEAFF.

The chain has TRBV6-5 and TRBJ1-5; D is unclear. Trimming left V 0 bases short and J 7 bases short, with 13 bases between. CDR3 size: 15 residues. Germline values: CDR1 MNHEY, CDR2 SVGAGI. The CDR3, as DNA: TGTGCCAGCAGTTACTCGTGGGGTGTAGGGCAGCCCCAGCATTTT. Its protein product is CASSYSWGVGQPQHF.

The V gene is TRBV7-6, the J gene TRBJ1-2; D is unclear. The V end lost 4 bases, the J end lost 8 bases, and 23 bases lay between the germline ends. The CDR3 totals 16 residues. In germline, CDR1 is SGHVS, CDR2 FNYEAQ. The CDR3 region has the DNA TGTGCCAGCAGCTCAGCGGGTTCCCAGAGGTCCGGCGGCTACACCTTC. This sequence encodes CASSSAGSQRSGGYTF. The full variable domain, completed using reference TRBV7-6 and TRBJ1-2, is GAGVSQSPRYKVTKRGQDVALRCDPISGHVSLYWYRQALGQGPEFLTYFNYEAQQDKSGLPNDRFSAERPEGSISTLTIQRTEQRDSAMYRCASSSAGSQRSGGYTFGSGTRLTVV.

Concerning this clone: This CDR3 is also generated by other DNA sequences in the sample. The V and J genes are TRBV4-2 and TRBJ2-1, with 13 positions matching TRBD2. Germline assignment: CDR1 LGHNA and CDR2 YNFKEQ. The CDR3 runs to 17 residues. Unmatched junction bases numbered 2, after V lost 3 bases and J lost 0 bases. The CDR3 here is CASSQGLAGSSYNEQFF. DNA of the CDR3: TGTGCCAGCAGCCAGGGACTAGCGGGGAGCTCCTACAATGAGCAGTTCTTC.

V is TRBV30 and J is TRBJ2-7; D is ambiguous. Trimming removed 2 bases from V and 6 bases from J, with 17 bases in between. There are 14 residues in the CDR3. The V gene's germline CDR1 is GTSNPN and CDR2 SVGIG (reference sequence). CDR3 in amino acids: CAWSIAGSSSEQYF. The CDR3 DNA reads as TGTGCCTGGAGTATTGCAGGTTCATCGAGCGAGCAGTACTTC.

CDR3 sequence reads: CASTLSGRGETQYF. CDR3 coding DNA: TGTGCCAGCACCCTTAGCGGGAGAGGGGAGACCCAGTACTTC. V and J are TRBV21-1 and TRBJ2-5; TRBD2, the table's D call, lacks a check against the DNA. TRBV21-1 constitutes a pseudogene. This CDR3 contains 14 residues.

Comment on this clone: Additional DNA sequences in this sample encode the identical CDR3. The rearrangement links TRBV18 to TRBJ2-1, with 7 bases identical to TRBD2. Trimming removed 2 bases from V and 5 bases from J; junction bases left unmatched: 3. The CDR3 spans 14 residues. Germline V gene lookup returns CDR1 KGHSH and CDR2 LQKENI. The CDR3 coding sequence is TGTGCCAGCTCACCAGGCCTAGCGGACAATGAGCAGTTCTTC. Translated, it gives CASSPGLADNEQFF.

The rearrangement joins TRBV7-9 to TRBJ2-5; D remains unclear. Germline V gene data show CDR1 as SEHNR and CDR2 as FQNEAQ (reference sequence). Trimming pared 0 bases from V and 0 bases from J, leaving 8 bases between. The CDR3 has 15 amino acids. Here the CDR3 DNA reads TGTGCCAGCAGCTTAGCGGCTAGACACCAAGAGACCCAGTACTTC. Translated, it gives CASSLAARHQETQYF. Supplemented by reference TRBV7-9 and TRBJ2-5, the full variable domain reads DTGVSQNPRHKITKRGQNVTFRCDPISEHNRLYWYRQTLGQGPEFLTYFQNEAQLEKSRLLSDRFSAERPKGSFSTLEIQRTEQGDSAMYLCASSLAARHQETQYFGPGTRLLVL.

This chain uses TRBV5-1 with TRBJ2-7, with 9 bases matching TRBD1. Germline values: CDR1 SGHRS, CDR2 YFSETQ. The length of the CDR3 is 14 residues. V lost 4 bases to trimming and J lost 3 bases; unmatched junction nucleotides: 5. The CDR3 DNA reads TGCGCCAGCAGCCCCGGGACAGGGCTCTACGAGCAGTACTTC. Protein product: CASSPGTGLYEQYF.

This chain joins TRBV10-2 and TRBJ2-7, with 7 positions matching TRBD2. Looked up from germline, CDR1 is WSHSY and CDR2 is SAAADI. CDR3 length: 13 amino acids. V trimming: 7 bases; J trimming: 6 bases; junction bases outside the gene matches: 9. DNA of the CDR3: TGCGCCAGCATTATGCGGGAGACCTGCGAGCAGTACTTC. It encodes CASIMRETCEQYF.

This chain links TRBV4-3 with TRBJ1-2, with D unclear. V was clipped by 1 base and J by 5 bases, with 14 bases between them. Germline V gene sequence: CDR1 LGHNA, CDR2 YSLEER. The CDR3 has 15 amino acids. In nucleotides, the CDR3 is TGCGCCAGCAGCCAAGTCATTGTGAAGCCGTATGGCTACACCTTC. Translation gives CASSQVIVKPYGYTF.

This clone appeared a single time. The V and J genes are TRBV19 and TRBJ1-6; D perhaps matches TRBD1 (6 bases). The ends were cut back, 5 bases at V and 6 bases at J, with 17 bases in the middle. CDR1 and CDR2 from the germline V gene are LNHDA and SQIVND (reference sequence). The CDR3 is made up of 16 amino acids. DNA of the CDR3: TGTGCCAGTAGTGCCGCCCGGACCAGGGGTAATTCACCCCTCCACTTT. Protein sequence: CASSAARTRGNSPLHF.

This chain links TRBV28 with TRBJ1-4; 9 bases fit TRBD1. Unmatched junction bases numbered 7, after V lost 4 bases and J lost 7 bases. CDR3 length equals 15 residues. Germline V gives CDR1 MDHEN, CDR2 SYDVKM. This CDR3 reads CASSSPTGGGEKLFF. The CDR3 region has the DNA TGTGCCAGCAGTTCCCCGACAGGGGGGGGTGAAAAACTGTTTTTT. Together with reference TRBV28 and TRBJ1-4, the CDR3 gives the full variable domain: DVKVTQSSRYLVKRTGEKVFLECVQDMDHENMFWYRQDPGLGLRLIYFSYDVKMKEKGDIPEGYSVSREKKERFSLILESASTNQTSMYLCASSSPTGGGEKLFFGSGTQLSVL.

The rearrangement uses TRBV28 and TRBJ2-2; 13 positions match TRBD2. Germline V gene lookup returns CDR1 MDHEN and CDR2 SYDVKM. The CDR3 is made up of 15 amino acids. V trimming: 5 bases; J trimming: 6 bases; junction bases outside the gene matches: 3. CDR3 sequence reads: CASSTSGRAPGELFF. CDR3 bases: TGTGCCAGCAGTACTAGCGGGAGGGCTCCCGGGGAGCTGTTTTTT.

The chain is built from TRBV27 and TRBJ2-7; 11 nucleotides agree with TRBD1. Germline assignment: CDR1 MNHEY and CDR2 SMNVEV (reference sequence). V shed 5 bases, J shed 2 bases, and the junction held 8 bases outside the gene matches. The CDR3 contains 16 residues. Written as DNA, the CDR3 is TGTGCCAGCAGTCCCGGTCCGGGACAGGGGGCCTACGAGCAGTACTTC. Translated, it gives CASSPGPGQGAYEQYF.

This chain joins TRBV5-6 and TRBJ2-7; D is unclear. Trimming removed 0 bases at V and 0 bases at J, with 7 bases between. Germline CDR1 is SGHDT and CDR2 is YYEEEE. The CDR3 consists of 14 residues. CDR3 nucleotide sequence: TGTGCCAGCAGCTTGGGGCAACCCTCCTACGAGCAGTACTTC. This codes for CASSLGQPSYEQYF.

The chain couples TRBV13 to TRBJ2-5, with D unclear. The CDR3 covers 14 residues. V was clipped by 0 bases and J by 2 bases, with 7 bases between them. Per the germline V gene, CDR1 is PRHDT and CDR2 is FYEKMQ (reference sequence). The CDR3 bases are TGTGCCAGCAGCTTAGGGGGGTGGCAAGAGACCCAGTACTTC. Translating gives CASSLGGWQETQYF.

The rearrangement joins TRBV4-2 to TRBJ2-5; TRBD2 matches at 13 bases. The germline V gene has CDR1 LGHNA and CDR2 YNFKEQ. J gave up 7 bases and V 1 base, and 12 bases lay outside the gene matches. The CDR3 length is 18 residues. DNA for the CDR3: TGTGCCAGCAGCCAAGCCCCTCTGGGACTAGCGGGGTCCGGGACCCAGTACTTC. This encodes CASSQAPLGLAGSGTQYF.